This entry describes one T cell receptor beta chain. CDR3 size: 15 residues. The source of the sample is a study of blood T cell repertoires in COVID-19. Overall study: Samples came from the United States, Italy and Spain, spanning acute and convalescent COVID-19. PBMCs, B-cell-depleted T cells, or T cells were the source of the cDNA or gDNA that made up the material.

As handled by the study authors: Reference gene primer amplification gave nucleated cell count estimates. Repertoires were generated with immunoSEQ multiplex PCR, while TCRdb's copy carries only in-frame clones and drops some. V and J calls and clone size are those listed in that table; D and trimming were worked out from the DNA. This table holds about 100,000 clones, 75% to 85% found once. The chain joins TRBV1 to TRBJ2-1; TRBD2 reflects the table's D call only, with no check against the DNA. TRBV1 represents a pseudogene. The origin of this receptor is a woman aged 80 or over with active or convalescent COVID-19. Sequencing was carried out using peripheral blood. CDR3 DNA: TGCACCAGCAGGGGGACGGGGGTCCGGTACAATGAGCAGTTCTTC. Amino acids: CTSRGTGVRYNEQFF.